What follows describes a single TCR beta chain. As yet, its antigen is unknown. The data stem from a study of shared clonotypes between healthy human individuals. Whole-study results and caveats: Larger richness was generally estimated for naive than memory subsets.

CDR1 LNHDA and CDR2 SQIVND come from the germline V gene (reference sequence). The CDR3 loop spans 12 amino acids. The V and J ends lost 2 bases and 7 bases respectively, with 5 bases between them. Template for every sorted-subset replicate PCR totaled 150 to 250 ng DNA, 30,000 to 35,000 T cell genomes. The assay was immunoSEQ multiplex PCR, and TCRdb's table has in-frame clones only and misses some. The sample records roughly 1,600,000 clones, approximately 98.5% being singletons. The sample taken for sequencing was naive CD4+ T cells sorted from blood. Noted subset: CD45RA+ positively selected. The chain links TRBV19 to TRBJ1-4; no clear D. The source of this sequence is a man aged 30 to 45 in good health. CDR3 loop: CASSIIGEKLFF. The CDR3 DNA follows: TGTGCCAGTAGTATAATCGGTGAAAAACTGTTTTTT.